The sequence of this T cell receptor (beta chain) was determined in a study of T cell responses to AZD1222 COVID-19 vaccine. Overall study results and limits: The study sampled repertoires only after the peak T cell response. Two doses of AZD1222 preceded a rise in Spike-specific TCR breadth and depth. The sample set comprised mostly white British donors with more females, and clonal diversity was possibly underestimated. Along spike, vaccine-associated CD4 TCRs were found throughout, with dominance at 160-218 and 743-854.

Deletions cut 2 bases from V and 1 base from J, with 5 bases between. This CDR3 spans 14 amino acids. Per the germline V gene, CDR1 is MDHEN and CDR2 is SYDVKM. Using immunoSEQ multiplex PCR, the repertoire was profiled, and TCRdb retains in-frame clones only, with some absent. In the table there are about 190,000 clones, more than 75% of which are singletons. Note on this clone: Its specificity is unknown.

This clonotype was obtained from an adult in good health. Sequencing was performed on peripheral blood, taken on day 0 of AZD1222 vaccination. The chain recombines TRBV28 with TRBJ2-2; D is uncertain. CDR3: CASSLTRNTGELFF. The CDR3 coding sequence is TGTGCCAGCAGTTTAACCCGGAACACCGGGGAGCTGTTTTTT.